This T cell receptor beta chain was found in a study of beta chain features in type 1 diabetes. On the study more broadly: Examined across all samples were around 110,000,000 sorted cells.

Findings and limits, study-wide: Across all four CD4+ subsets, people with type 1 diabetes showed modestly shorter TCRB CDR3s. PCR, the amplification step, might favor shorter templates, equally in patients and controls.

This clone was picked up a small number of times. Antigen: not known. TCRB transcripts that were expressed got sequenced, as all of the isolated RNA had been reverse transcribed. Produced via immunoSEQ multiplex PCR; TCRdb's table is partial and in-frame only. Here the sample spans 310,000 or so clones, approximately 15% being singletons. Per the germline V gene, CDR1 is GTSNPN and CDR2 is SVGIG (reference sequence). This CDR3 region has 15 residues. V lost 0 bases, J lost 4 bases, and 14 bases lay in between. Sampling consisted of one heparinised blood draw per donor, averaging roughly 100 mL. This clonotype originated in a man younger than 35 with type 1 diabetes. This chain joins TRBV30 and TRBJ2-3; a possible D gene is TRBD1 (6 bases). Sequenced sample: naive CD4+ T cells from blood. CDR3 nucleotide sequence: TGTGCCTGGAGTGTAGGCAGGGGATTGGCAGATACGCAGTATTTT. The encoded protein is CAWSVGRGLADTQYF.